A single sample gave rise to the 13 T cell receptor beta chains below, sequenced in a study of regulatory T cells in long-lasting Graves disease. Time point meaning: persistent/refractory GD, antithyroid drugs over 5 years with positive TRAb. Generation of the TCR library employed RNA extracted from PBMCs. To make TCR beta libraries, researchers used iRepertoire HTBI primers and Arm-PCR of CDR3 regions. TCRdb redid the calling of the multiplex PCR reads with MiXCR, one entry per CDR3 protein. The sample contains 400,000 to 500,000 distinct CDR3 sequences, roughly 22% of which appear only once. The sample here was peripheral blood mononuclear cells (PBMCs), taken when the disease was refractory, from a patient treated with antithyroid drugs. The source is a female donor with Graves disease.

J is TRBJ2-2 and V is TRBV6-1, with TRBD2 matching 7 bases. The CDR3 is 14 amino acids. The V gene's germline CDR1 is MNHNS and CDR2 SASEGT. With V trimmed by 7 bases and J by 6 bases, 8 bases remained unmatched. CDR3 amino acids: CASTPRGVSGELFF. CDR3 coding DNA: TGTGCCAGCACCCCCCGGGGGGTTTCCGGGGAGCTGTTTTTT.

This clonotype was seen a few times. The chain has TRBV12-3 or TRBV12-4 and TRBJ2-7; 9 bases line up with TRBD1. Losses at the gene ends were 6 bases for V and 6 bases for J; bases not matched to a gene: 12. The CDR3 is made up of 15 amino acids. Here the CDR3 DNA reads TGTGCCAGCAGCCCCGGAGGGACAGGGTTGCGCGAGCAGTACTTC. This sequence encodes CASSPGGTGLREQYF.

This clonotype was counted a few times. The chain couples TRBV6-2 or TRBV6-3 to TRBJ2-1; D is uncertain. Trimming pared 8 bases from V and 9 bases from J, leaving 5 bases between. Germline values: CDR1 MNHEY, CDR2 SVGEGT. The CDR3 runs to 9 residues. The CDR3 loop reads CASRCEQFF. The CDR3 bases are TGTGCCAGCCGGTGTGAGCAGTTCTTC.

The chain combines TRBV20-1 with TRBJ1-1; possibly TRBD1 for D (5 bases). CDR1 DFQATT and CDR2 SNEGSKA come from the germline V gene (reference sequence). V dropped 0 bases and J dropped 0 bases, with 20 bases sitting between them. The CDR3 covers 18 residues. CDR3 region: CSARDLGRRGIMNTEAFF. CDR3 DNA: TGCAGTGCTAGAGATCTGGGTCGGCGGGGGATCATGAACACTGAAGCTTTCTTT.

This clonotype has ten or more counts. The chain links TRBV7-8 to TRBJ1-1; D unresolved. Trimming shortened V by 1 base and J by 3 bases, and 18 bases separated the two germline ends. Germline CDR1 and CDR2: SGHVS and FQNEAQ. The length of the CDR3 is 17 residues. CDR3 nucleotide sequence: TGTGCCAGCAGCTTAGTGGACGCCTCCGGAGTGGACACTGAAGCTTTCTTT. Encoded protein: CASSLVDASGVDTEAFF.

The chain joins TRBV28 to TRBJ1-2, with 9 bases identical to TRBD1. V trimming: 1 base; J trimming: 5 bases; junction bases outside the gene matches: 5. The CDR3 loop spans 15 amino acids. CDR1 and CDR2 from the germline V gene are MDHEN and SYDVKM. The DNA of the CDR3 is TGTGCCAGCAGTTTATCGGGCGGGACAGGGTATGGCTACACCTTC. This codes for CASSLSGGTGYGYTF.

This clonotype was seen a few times. The chain combines TRBV7-2 with TRBJ2-7; D remains unclear. The CDR3 length is 17 residues. CDR1 is SGHTA, CDR2 FQGNSA, per germline. V lost 3 bases to trimming and J lost 6 bases, with 24 bases between them. DNA of the CDR3: TGTGCCAGCAGCTTTATTAGAGACCGCACCCCGCGAATCGAGCAGTACTTC. Its translation is CASSFIRDRTPRIEQYF.

The chain combines TRBV28 with TRBJ2-2; 7 bases map to TRBD2. V shed 7 bases, J shed 6 bases, and the junction held 5 bases outside the gene matches. Germline CDR1 is MDHEN and CDR2 is SYDVKM. The CDR3 has 13 amino acids. The CDR3 DNA reads TGTGCCAGCACCCTCGGGGGGTCCGGGGAGCTGTTTTTT. It codes for CASTLGGSGELFF. The full variable domain, completed using reference TRBV28 and TRBJ2-2, is DVKVTQSSRYLVKRTGEKVFLECVQDMDHENMFWYRQDPGLGLRLIYFSYDVKMKEKGDIPEGYSVSREKKERFSLILESASTNQTSMYLCASTLGGSGELFFGEGSRLTVL.

On this clonotype itself: A much larger clone lies a single base off, so this may be a read error. V and J are TRBV12-5 and TRBJ2-5, with TRBD1 identical over 9 bases. This CDR3 comprises 16 residues. The J segment lost 5 bases and the V segment lost 7 bases, leaving 14 bases of the junction unmatched. The germline CDR1 and CDR2 sequences are LGHNT and FRNRAP. This CDR3 reads CASARGVTGGFETQYF. The CDR3 coding sequence is TGTGCTAGTGCCCGGGGGGTGACAGGGGGTTTTGAGACCCAGTACTTC.

This clonotype was observed a handful of times. The chain carries TRBV14 and TRBJ2-4; 13 nucleotides agree with TRBD2. The CDR3 runs 21 residues. The V gene end was trimmed by 1 base and the J gene end by 2 bases; junction bases not matched to a gene: 14. Germline-derived CDR1 and CDR2 are SGHDN and FVKESK. Here the CDR3 reads CASSQGDGLAGVLGSKNIQYF. The DNA of the CDR3 is TGTGCCAGCAGCCAAGGGGACGGACTAGCGGGAGTTCTCGGGTCCAAAAACATTCAGTACTTC.

This clonotype came up many times. The rearrangement links TRBV12-3 or TRBV12-4 to TRBJ1-2, with no clear D. The CDR3 loop spans 16 amino acids. V was pared by 3 bases and J by 4 bases, with 18 bases between. CDR3 nucleotides: TGTGCCAGCAGTTTGACGGGGAGGCTCAACCTCTATGGCTACACCTTC. Translated: CASSLTGRLNLYGYTF.

The genes are TRBV10-3 and TRBJ2-3, with TRBD2 matching 8 bases. Germline V gives CDR1 ENHRY, CDR2 SYGVKD. CDR3 length: 15 amino acids. V shed 4 bases and J 2 bases; nucleotides not matched to a gene: 5. CDR3 amino acids: CAISVGLADTDTQYF. CDR3 DNA: TGTGCCATCAGTGTCGGACTAGCAGACACAGATACGCAGTATTTT.

This clonotype was observed many times. The chain uses TRBV11-2 and TRBJ1-6; D unclear. The V end was cut by 5 bases, the J end by 9 bases, with 17 bases between. The CDR3 runs 15 residues. Germline loops: CDR1 SGHAT, CDR2 FQNNGV. CDR3 loop: CASSPSRQWGSPLHF. The DNA of the CDR3 is TGTGCCAGCAGCCCCAGCAGGCAATGGGGTTCACCCCTCCACTTT.